This entry lists 32 T cell receptor beta chains sequenced from one sample in a study of blood T cell repertoires in COVID-19. This table comes from immunoSEQ multiplex PCR, and its TCRdb copy is limited to in-frame clones, with some not included. The sample has over 150,000 clones; less than 85% are singletons. Sequenced material: peripheral blood. These receptors were taken from a human donor in a cohort sampled during active COVID-19.

V usage is TRBV10-3 and J usage is TRBJ2-1, with D unresolved. CDR1 and CDR2 from the germline V gene are ENHRY and SYGVKD. This CDR3 is built from 16 residues. The germline V and J ends were trimmed by 2 bases and 3 bases, with 14 bases remaining between them. In DNA, the CDR3 is TGTGCCATCAGTGAGGAGCAGGTTTTAGGCTACAATGAGCAGTTCTTC. It encodes CAISEEQVLGYNEQFF.

The rearrangement uses TRBV6-5 and TRBJ1-2, with no clear D. V lost 4 bases, J lost 6 bases, and 9 bases lay in between. Per germline, CDR1 MNHEY and CDR2 SVGAGI. The CDR3 contains 12 residues. DNA of the CDR3: TGTGCCAGCAGTTTATATGGGCATGGCTACACCTTC. Translating it yields CASSLYGHGYTF.

The chain couples TRBV10-3 to TRBJ1-4; D is perhaps TRBD1 (6 bases). This CDR3 region has 15 residues. Trimming pared 6 bases from V and 0 bases from J, leaving 11 bases between. Germline V lookup: CDR1 ENHRY, CDR2 SYGVKD. CDR3: CAIRGDTATNEKLFF. The CDR3 DNA is TGTGCCATCAGGGGGGACACTGCAACTAATGAAAAACTGTTTTTT.

CDR3 coding DNA: TGTGCCAGCAGTGAATCGACTAGCGGAGAGACCCAGTACTTC. This gives the protein CASSESTSGETQYF. V is TRBV6-1 and J is TRBJ2-5, with TRBD2 identical over 9 bases. J lost 4 bases, V lost 2 bases, and 2 bases had no gene match. CDR1 and CDR2 from the germline V gene are MNHNS and SASEGT. This CDR3 is built from 14 residues.

The chain joins TRBV9 to TRBJ1-3; D gene uncertain. The V and J ends lost 0 bases and 3 bases respectively, with 13 bases between them. The CDR3 is 16 amino acids. Germline CDR1 and CDR2: SGDLS and YYNGEE. The CDR3 region is CASSVGGRAGGNTIYF. DNA for the CDR3: TGTGCCAGCAGCGTAGGGGGTCGGGCGGGTGGAAACACCATATATTTT.

This chain joins TRBV5-1 and TRBJ2-4; D is perhaps TRBD1 (6 bases). Germline loops: CDR1 SGHRS, CDR2 YFSETQ. Between the trimmed V and J ends, which lost 3 bases and 1 base, there was a span of 17 bases. This CDR3 is 17 amino acids long. The CDR3 coding sequence is TGCGCCAGCAGCTCTCAGGGGTACAGGAACGCCAAAAACATTCAGTACTTC. It specifies CASSSQGYRNAKNIQYF. The full variable domain, its missing parts supplied by reference TRBV5-1 and TRBJ2-4, is KAGVTQTPRYLIKTRGQQVTLSCSPISGHRSVSWYQQTPGQGLQFLFEYFSETQRNKGNFPGRFSGRQFSNSRSEMNVSTLELGDSALYLCASSSQGYRNAKNIQYFGAGTRLSVL.

This clone was picked up many times. CDR3 in DNA: TGTGCCAGCAGTGATGCAGGGTCGAATTCACCCCTCCACTTT. The encoded protein is CASSDAGSNSPLHF. This chain joins TRBV2 and TRBJ1-6; D is possibly TRBD1 (5 bases). Trimming removed 3 bases from V and 7 bases from J, with 10 bases in between. The germline V gene encodes CDR1 SNHLY and CDR2 FYNNEI. The CDR3 has 14 amino acids.

The chain has TRBV19 and TRBJ1-3; the match to TRBD1 covers 10 bases. The CDR3 spans 17 residues. J gave up 0 bases and V 10 bases, and 12 bases lay outside the gene matches. Germline loops: CDR1 LNHDA, CDR2 SQIVND (reference sequence). The CDR3 coding sequence is TGTGCCACCACGGGACAGGGGATACTGCACTCTGGAAACACCATATATTTT. Its translation is CATTGQGILHSGNTIYF.

The chain is built from TRBV7-2 and TRBJ2-3, with D unresolved. CDR3 length: 13 amino acids. Germline CDR1 and CDR2: SGHTA and FQGNSA. Trimming removed 2 bases at V and 2 bases at J, with 5 bases between. The CDR3 is CASSLISTDTQYF. Written as DNA, the CDR3 is TGTGCCAGCAGCTTAATATCCACAGATACGCAGTATTTT.

The chain combines TRBV6-5 with TRBJ1-1, with 7 bases fitting TRBD1. Per germline, CDR1 MNHEY and CDR2 SVGAGI. This CDR3 spans 15 amino acids. V trimming: 0 bases; J trimming: 4 bases; junction bases outside the gene matches: 5. CDR3 bases: TGTGCCAGCAGTTACTCGGTCCAGGGGGGCACTGAAGCTTTCTTT. The encoded protein is CASSYSVQGGTEAFF.

The chain links TRBV4-1 to TRBJ1-3, with D perhaps matching TRBD1 (5 bases). CDR1 and CDR2 (germline): MGHRA, YSYEKL. V was clipped by 4 bases and J by 0 bases, with 13 bases between them. The CDR3 length is 16 residues. The DNA for the CDR3 is TGCGCCAGCAGCCGGGACTTCCAGGGCTCTGGAAACACCATATATTTT. Protein sequence: CASSRDFQGSGNTIYF.

The chain combines TRBV11-2 with TRBJ2-7; TRBD1 might be the D (6 bases). The CDR3 contains 12 residues. The germline V gene encodes CDR1 SGHAT and CDR2 FQNNGV. Trimming removed 5 bases from V and 4 bases from J, with 9 bases in between. The CDR3, as DNA: TGTGCCAGCAGCCGAGGGGGATACGAGCAGTACTTC. Encoded protein: CASSRGGYEQYF.

This rearrangement joins TRBV6-6 to TRBJ1-2, with D perhaps TRBD1 (6 bases). Germline V gene sequence: CDR1 MNHNY, CDR2 SVGAGI (reference sequence). CDR3 size: 15 residues. V shed 0 bases and J shed 4 bases, with 12 bases lying between them. The CDR3 loop is CASSYSGGLSYGYTF. The DNA of the CDR3 is TGTGCCAGCAGTTACTCGGGGGGGCTGAGCTATGGCTACACCTTC.

The V and J genes are TRBV7-9 and TRBJ1-4; D is undetermined. The CDR3 loop spans 14 amino acids. Germline values: CDR1 SEHNR, CDR2 FQNEAQ (reference sequence). The ends were cut back, 1 base at V and 10 bases at J, with 13 bases in the middle. The chain's CDR3 is CASSLVPGKGKLFF. In nucleotides, the CDR3 is TGTGCCAGCAGCTTAGTCCCGGGTAAAGGAAAACTGTTTTTT.

V gene TRBV9 combines with J gene TRBJ2-2, with 9 bases aligning to TRBD1. The CDR3 has 15 amino acids. Germline CDR1 is SGDLS and CDR2 is YYNGEE. V shed 4 bases, J shed 1 base, and the junction held 2 bases outside the gene matches. The CDR3 DNA reads TGTGCCAGCAGCACGGGACAGGGGAACACCGGGGAGCTGTTTTTT. Protein: CASSTGQGNTGELFF.

The chain has TRBV15 and TRBJ1-3; D is unclear. The CDR3 runs to 15 residues. The germline gives CDR1 LNHNV, CDR2 YYDKDF (reference sequence). The V gene lost 0 bases and the J gene lost 8 bases, with 14 bases spanning the gap. CDR3 sequence (DNA): TGTGCCACCAGCAGAGAGCGCGGCATTCGAGACACCATATATTTT. Translation gives CATSRERGIRDTIYF.

The chain has TRBV5-8 and TRBJ2-6; a possible D gene is TRBD1 (6 bases). This CDR3 has 19 residues. CDR1 SGHTS and CDR2 YDEGEE come from the germline V gene. The germline V and J ends were trimmed by 2 bases and 2 bases, with 20 bases remaining between them. CDR3 bases: TGTGCCAGCAGCTTTATCCCCCTGGGACACCGAGCTGGGGCCAACGTCCTGACTTTC. This sequence encodes CASSFIPLGHRAGANVLTF.

The rearrangement joins TRBV6-6 to TRBJ1-3; D is unclear. The CDR3 is 14 amino acids. V dropped 5 bases and J dropped 1 base, with 9 bases sitting between them. Germline CDR1 reads MNHNY; CDR2 reads SVGAGI (reference sequence). CDR3 sequence: CASSIGGSGNTIYF. The DNA of the CDR3 is TGTGCCAGCAGTATCGGAGGGTCTGGAAACACCATATATTTT.

The chain has TRBV5-1 and TRBJ2-6, with 7 bases lining up with TRBD1. The CDR3 contains 15 residues. The germline gives CDR1 SGHRS, CDR2 YFSETQ. With V trimmed by 3 bases and J by 2 bases, 2 bases remained unmatched. In DNA form, the CDR3 reads TGCGCCAGCAGCTCGGGACAGACTGGGGCCAACGTCCTGACTTTC. Translation gives CASSSGQTGANVLTF.

J is TRBJ2-5 and V is TRBV5-6; a possible D gene is TRBD1 (6 bases). Germline V gene sequence: CDR1 SGHDT, CDR2 YYEEEE. The CDR3 spans 14 residues. V was cut by 0 bases and J by 2 bases, with 8 bases left in between. CDR3 bases: TGTGCCAGCAGCTTGGGGACAGCACAAGAGACCCAGTACTTC. Protein product: CASSLGTAQETQYF.

The CDR3 loop reads CAISEYGKGQGGPNEQFF. CDR3 nucleotides: TGTGCCATCAGTGAGTACGGAAAAGGACAGGGTGGCCCAAATGAGCAGTTCTTC. The genes are TRBV10-3 and TRBJ2-1, with TRBD1 matching 8 bases. Per the germline V gene, CDR1 is ENHRY and CDR2 is SYGVKD. V was clipped by 1 base and J by 7 bases; unmatched bases: 15. CDR3 length: 18 residues.

The chain joins TRBV7-8 to TRBJ1-2, with D possibly being TRBD1 (5 bases). V was shortened by 5 bases and J by 4 bases, with 14 bases between the two germline ends. This CDR3 is 14 amino acids long. Germline V gives CDR1 SGHVS, CDR2 FQNEAQ. The CDR3 bases are TGTGCCAGCAGCCAACGACAGAGACCCTATGGCTACACCTTC. As protein: CASSQRQRPYGYTF.

The genes are TRBV18 and TRBJ1-5, with D perhaps matching TRBD1 (5 bases). Trimming removed 2 bases from V and 3 bases from J, with 11 bases in between. This CDR3 has 15 residues. Germline V gene sequence: CDR1 KGHSH, CDR2 LQKENI. As DNA, the CDR3 is TGTGCCAGCTCACCAGGAACAGGAGTCAATCAGCCCCAGCATTTT. Protein sequence: CASSPGTGVNQPQHF.

CDR3 sequence (DNA): TGTGCCAGCGACGGACTAGCGGGGGGGCTTAACACCGGGGAGCTGTTTTTT. Translation: CASDGLAGGLNTGELFF. The rearrangement links TRBV2 to TRBJ2-2; TRBD2 matches at 15 bases. Losses at the gene ends were 8 bases for V and 2 bases for J; bases not matched to a gene: 6. The germline V gene encodes CDR1 SNHLY and CDR2 FYNNEI. CDR3 length: 17 amino acids.

A few counts support this clone. This rearrangement joins TRBV5-8 to TRBJ2-7, with 7 bases that match TRBD2. The J segment lost 5 bases and the V segment lost 0 bases, leaving 5 bases of the junction unmatched. Germline V gene data show CDR1 as SGHTS and CDR2 as YDEGEE. The CDR3 has 14 residues. CDR3 DNA sequence: TGTGCCAGCAGCTTGGGGGGAGGGTCCCACGAGCAGTACTTC. Protein: CASSLGGGSHEQYF. The complete variable domain, with remaining parts taken from reference TRBV5-8 and TRBJ2-7, reads EAGVTQSPTHLIKTRGQQATLRCSPISGHTSVYWYQQALGLGLQFLLWYDEGEERNRGNFPPRFSGRQFPNYSSELNVNALELEDSALYLCASSLGGGSHEQYFGPGTRLTVT.

The rearrangement links TRBV25-1 to TRBJ2-7; D may be TRBD2 (6 bases). The CDR3 runs to 16 residues. Trimming took 0 bases from V and 3 from J, leaving 15 bases between them. CDR1 and CDR2 from the germline V gene are MGHDK and SYGVNS. The CDR3 nucleotides are TGTGCCAGCAGTGAATATAGGACGGGGGTAGGCTACGAGCAGTACTTC. It codes for CASSEYRTGVGYEQYF.

The V and J genes are TRBV27 and TRBJ2-7; 10 bases align to TRBD2. Germline CDR1 and CDR2: MNHEY and SMNVEV (reference sequence). The V gene end was trimmed by 5 bases and the J gene end by 3 bases; junction bases not matched to a gene: 7. This CDR3 region has 15 residues. CDR3 loop: CASSRTGTSDYEQYF. DNA of the CDR3: TGTGCCAGCAGTCGAACCGGGACTAGCGACTACGAGCAGTACTTC.

This clone was seen a single time. The chain combines TRBV19 with TRBJ1-5; perhaps TRBD1 as D (6 bases). CDR3 length: 14 amino acids. CDR1 and CDR2 from the germline V gene are LNHDA and SQIVND (reference sequence). V was pared by 5 bases and J by 0 bases, with 8 bases between. The CDR3 loop is CASSRTASNQPQHF. The CDR3 DNA reads TGTGCCAGTAGTCGGACAGCTAGCAATCAGCCCCAGCATTTT.

This clone appeared a single time. CDR3 sequence reads: CASSYGGTEQFF. Here the CDR3 DNA reads TGTGCCAGCAGTTACGGGGGGACTGAGCAGTTCTTC. This rearrangement joins TRBV6-2 or TRBV6-3 to TRBJ2-1; a weak D match, TRBD2 (6 bases). The CDR3 loop spans 12 amino acids. Germline V gene sequence: CDR1 MNHEY, CDR2 SVGEGT. The ends were cut back, 2 bases at V and 9 bases at J, with 8 bases in the middle.

The gene calls are TRBV6-5 and TRBJ1-1; 7 bases align to TRBD1. Germline lookup yields CDR1 MNHEY and CDR2 SVGAGI. This CDR3 spans 15 amino acids. Trimming took 7 bases from V and 0 from J; bases not matched to a gene: 8. The CDR3 is CASKGTVSMNTEAFF. The CDR3 bases are TGTGCCAGCAAGGGGACAGTATCGATGAACACTGAAGCTTTCTTT.

The rearrangement uses TRBV15 and TRBJ2-3; 13 bases map to TRBD2. Trimming cost V 4 bases and J 5 bases; bases outside gene matches: 3. The CDR3 sequence is 15 residues long. Germline values: CDR1 LNHNV, CDR2 YYDKDF (reference sequence). CDR3 nucleotide sequence: TGTGCCACCAGCAAGACTAGCGGGGGGATAGATACGCAGTATTTT. Amino acid sequence: CATSKTSGGIDTQYF.

The chain uses TRBV6-6 and TRBJ1-2; D ambiguous. Trimming removed 0 bases from V and 4 bases from J, with 12 bases in between. The V gene's germline CDR1 is MNHNY and CDR2 SVGAGI (reference sequence). This CDR3 is built from 15 residues. CDR3 in DNA: TGTGCCAGCAGTTACTCGGCAGGCGAATCCTATGGCTACACCTTC. It specifies CASSYSAGESYGYTF.